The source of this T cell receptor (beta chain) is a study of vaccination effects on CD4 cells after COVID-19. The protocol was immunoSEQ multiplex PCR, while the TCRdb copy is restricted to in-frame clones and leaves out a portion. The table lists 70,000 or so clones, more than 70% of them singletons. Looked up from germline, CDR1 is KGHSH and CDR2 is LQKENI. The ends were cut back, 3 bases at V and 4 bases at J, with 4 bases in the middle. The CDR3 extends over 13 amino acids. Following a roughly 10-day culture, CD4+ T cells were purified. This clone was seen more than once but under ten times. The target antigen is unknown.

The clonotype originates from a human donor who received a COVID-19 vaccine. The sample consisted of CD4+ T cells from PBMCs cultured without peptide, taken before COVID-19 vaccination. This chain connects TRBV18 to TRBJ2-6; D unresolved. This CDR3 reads CASSPQGANVLTF. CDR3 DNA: TGTGCCAGCTCACCCCAGGGGGCCAACGTCCTGACTTTC.